This T cell receptor beta chain was documented in a study of early T cells in non-severe SARS-CoV-2 infection. The V gene lost 11 bases and the J gene lost 2 bases, with 14 bases spanning the gap. CDR1 and CDR2 (germline): MNHNY, SVGAGI (reference sequence). CDR3 length: 13 amino acids. Study conclusions and caveats: VDJdb matches were skewed toward anti-spike CD8 T cell responses.

This clonotype was detected many times. Its antigen remains unknown. Individual cDNA molecules carried attached unique molecular identifiers. MiXCR, applied by TCRdb to the 5' RACE reads, yields one record per CDR3 protein. The table includes some 38,000 distinct CDR3 sequences, 5.3% detected once. This sequence joins TRBV6-6 and TRBJ2-3, with D perhaps matching TRBD1 or TRBD2 (7 bases each). Sequenced input: whole blood. The TCR was taken from an adult who was a healthcare worker with PCR-confirmed SARS-CoV-2 infection or an uninfected control (not recorded which). The CDR3 DNA reads TGTGCCGGGGGAGGGACAGCCACAGATACGCAGTATTTT. Amino acids: CAGGGTATDTQYF.